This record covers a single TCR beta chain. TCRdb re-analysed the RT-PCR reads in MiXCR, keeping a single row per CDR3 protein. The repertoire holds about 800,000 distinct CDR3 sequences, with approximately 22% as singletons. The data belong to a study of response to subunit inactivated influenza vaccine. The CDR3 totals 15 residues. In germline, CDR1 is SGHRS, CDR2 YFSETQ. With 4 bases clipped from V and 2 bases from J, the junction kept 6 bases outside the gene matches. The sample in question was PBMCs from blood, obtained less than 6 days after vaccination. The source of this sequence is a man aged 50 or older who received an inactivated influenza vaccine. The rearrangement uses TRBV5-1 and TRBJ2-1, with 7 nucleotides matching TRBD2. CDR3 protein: CASSLSGPTYNEQFF. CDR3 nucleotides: TGCGCCAGCAGCCTTAGCGGGCCCACCTACAATGAGCAGTTCTTC.